This TCR beta chain was recovered during a study of blood T cell repertoires in COVID-19 (TCRdb year 2020). With regard to the full study: The collaborator samples originated in the United States, Italy and Spain and spanned the acute and convalescent phases of COVID-19. The prospective study material was composed of cDNA or gDNA derived from T cells, B-cell-depleted T cells, or PBMCs. The dataset comprised deeply sampled blood TCRbeta repertoires from subjects exposed to, actively infected with, or recovered from COVID-19. The repertoires were released in a freely available public database intended as a resource for research on the immune response to SARS-CoV-2. Samples were obtained from the ongoing ImmuneRACE study (first 160 participants) and from 1,254 subjects provided by 6 global collaborators. Nearly every sample came with metadata listing a de-identified subject ID, COVID-19 status, age in years and sex. Where available, HLA class I and class II types were obtained from metadata supplied by the sample provider rather than from assay-based typing.

TCRbeta CDR3 regions were amplified from genomic DNA by means of the immunoSEQ Assay, a bias-controlled multiplex PCR. The study's processing was this. Nucleated cell counts per sample were estimated from amplification of reference gene primers within the assay. To quantify the absolute abundance of each unique TCRbeta CDR3 rearrangement, sequence reads were collapsed and filtered. For each sample, productive Simpson clonality was calculated as the square root of Simpson's diversity index across productive rearrangements. TCRdb carries this immuneACCESS record with in-frame sequences only. Its versions omit some clonotypes, under half of them owing to an unresolved V gene in the studies checked, with the rest unexplained. The DNA gave D and trimming, while V, J and clone size come from that table. The sample table records approximately 73,000 clones; more than 75% of these occur just once. The ten largest make up roughly 0.83% of the sample.

The collaborating institutions used their own protocols to collect whole blood in K2EDTA tubes. Collaborator samples were shipped for TCRbeta analysis as frozen whole blood, isolated PBMCs, or DNA extracted from either sample type. The CDR3, cysteine through phenylalanine, is 14 amino acids long. The DNA shown is the 42-base CDR3, in frame from base 1. The germline V gene supplies CDR1 SGHTA and CDR2 FQGNSA. V is pruned by 1 base and J by 2 bases, leaving 1 base of the junction without a gene match. The sample holds a few counts of this clone. Which antigen it targets is not known. Base qualities are missing; no much larger clone stands one base away. The research as a whole found: Clinical and demographic metadata were provided uncurated, with the amount varying by source and participant.

The specimen sequenced was peripheral blood. The receptor chain draws on TRBV7-2 and TRBJ2-7, with TRBD1 matching 8 junction bases. The source is a woman in her seventies with acute or convalescent COVID-19. CDR3 protein: CASSLDRGAYEQYF. Read as DNA, the sequence is TGTGCCAGCAGCTTAGACAGGGGGGCCTACGAGCAGTACTTC.